Sequencing of this T cell receptor (beta chain) was carried out in a study of cytomegalovirus exposure and HLA in healthy donors (dated by TCRdb to the late 2010s). Background for the entire study: In an earlier analysis of about 560 of the donors, about 270 Gb of sequence data and just under 120 million unique TCR beta sequences from roughly 190 million T cells were reported. Approximately 300 gigabases of sequencing data and roughly 81 million unique TCR sequences made up an early release that covered approximately 700 HLA-typed donors. The genetic ancestry cluster associated with self-reported Caucasian donors included 70% to 85% of the roughly 400 genotyped donors. The study was designed to test whether signatures of past pathogen exposure could be identified by cataloging public T cell receptors. The study profiled the T cell repertoires of about 720 subjects by immunosequencing and related them to cytomegalovirus serostatus. Besides the first cohort of under 700 subjects, a separate validation cohort made up of 120 different subjects was used. To predict cytomegalovirus infection status, the study brought together high-throughput TCR immunosequencing, statistical association of individual TCRs with disease status, and machine learning. To study patterns of TCR occurrence, a later analysis re-analyzed previously published TCR beta repertoires from several hundred donors and added high-resolution HLA genotyping. Rather than using new phenotypic data, the later analysis identified candidate immune exposures from TCR beta sequences and from how often those sequences occurred across donors. In an earlier analysis of over 550 of the donors, high-throughput TCR beta sequencing was used to judge whether each TCR beta V gene segment behaved as functional or pseudogenic. Donor age, sex, ethnicity and CMV serostatus were compiled together with the repertoire data. A later genetic analysis took genome-wide SNP genotypes for about three fifths of the roughly 670 donors and used that subset as a discovery cohort. Every repertoire in the discovery cohort had been generated on one and the same sequencing platform. HLA typing covered class I and class II loci at four-digit resolution. The number of donors typed differed by locus, with roughly 629-640 for A, B, C, DRB1 and DQB1, roughly 520 for DQA1, over 600 for DPA1, and over 400 for DPB1. Roughly five DR-DQ haplotypes were handled as single units for association and clustering because linkage in the cohort was strong. Among about 390 genotyped donors of the cohort, an average of roughly 240,000 unique TCR beta nucleotide sequences were sequenced per donor, roughly 20% of them non-productive.

To prepare the library, the immunoSEQ multiplex PCR assay was applied. For the multiplex PCR, a mixture combining 60 forward primers for TCR Vbeta segments and 13 reverse primers for TCR Jbeta segments was used. Amplification of the CDR3 region of rearranged TCR beta genes was performed with a multiplex PCR assay on genomic DNA. The Illumina HiSeq System was used to sequence the amplified TCR beta libraries as 87-base-pair reads. As for how the authors treated the data: A later analysis tallied 70 million to 100 million unique TCR beta chains across the 650 to 750 repertoires, and about 12 million of those chains were shared by two or more donors. Raw reads were error-corrected and collapsed into unique sequences by a nearest-neighbor algorithm in which closely related sequences were merged to remove PCR and sequencing errors. Alignment of CDR3 sequences to IMGT reference sequences was used to assign V, D and J gene segments. For a sequence to be retained, a match of at least six nucleotides to both a V gene segment and a J gene segment was required. Rearrangements were classified as productive when the CDR3 lacked stop codons and remained in frame with V and J, and all other rearrangements were classified as non-productive. CDR3 was defined according to IMGT convention as the region running from the second conserved V-encoded cysteine to the conserved J-encoded phenylalanine. In an earlier analysis of more than 550 of the donors, sequences lacking an unambiguous match to a single V gene segment were excluded. In an earlier analysis of several hundred of the donors, a V segment was called functional when productive rearrangements were above 56.7%, and segregating when the standard deviation between donors exceeded 5%. A statistical classification framework was developed to diagnose cytomegalovirus status using the catalog of TCR beta chain sequences. In a later analysis, V and J genes were assigned by comparing TCR nucleotide sequences against IMGT/GENE-DB human TR gene sequences. A later analysis assigned CDR3 sequences and most-parsimonious VDJ recombination scenarios with the TCRdist pipeline. In a later analysis, each TCR beta chain was defined by its CDR3 amino acid sequence together with its V-gene family, and reads lacking a unique V-gene family were excluded. In a later analysis, fewer than 600 highly shared, low-generation-probability nucleotide sequences were removed to address suspected cross-contamination and a sequencing artifact. In a later analysis, a clonal expansion index for each public chain was calculated from normalized within-repertoire ranks of inferred template counts. A later analysis computed generation probabilities with a VDJ recombination model fitted to out-of-frame rearrangements, and checked the results against IGoR. A later analysis scored TCR-TCR, TCR-HLA and TCR-CMV co-occurrence with hypergeometric tests, applying a repertoire-size bias correction to TCR pairs. A later analysis estimated false discovery rates by permuting HLA or CMV assignments 20 times. In a later analysis, co-occurring TCRs were grouped with DBSCAN, and TCRdist sequence similarity was added when clustering was performed within HLA-allele-positive subsets. Repertoires with fewer than 30,000 or more than 120,000 public chains, plus five repertoires with anomalous nucleotide sharing, were excluded from co-occurrence clustering. TCRdb's version of the immuneACCESS table is confined to in-frame rearrangements and falls short of the full clone set. An unresolved V gene accounts for under half of the shortfall where checked; the remainder is of unknown origin. The DNA gave D and trimming, while V, J and clone size come from that table. The sample data list fewer than 100,000 clones, and around 74% of these were observed just once. Jointly, the top ten make up about 6.6% of the sample.

CDR1 SGHDN and CDR2 FVKESK are derived from the germline V gene. Between the V and J ends, shortened by 1 base and 7 bases respectively, the junction contains 9 bases. From the cysteine through the phenylalanine, the CDR3 covers 13 amino acids. Only the CDR3 part of the read is kept: 39 bases, read in frame from the first base. Here is what the overall study found, with its caveats: In an earlier analysis of around 600 of the donors, most TCR beta V segments were observed in productive rearrangements about 90% or about 30% of the time, broadly matching IMGT annotations. According to a later analysis, parvovirus B19, influenza, CMV and Epstein-Barr virus appeared linked to several top co-occurrence clusters. At a false discovery rate of 0.05, a later analysis linked some 17,000 TCR beta sequences to specific HLA alleles. In a later analysis, HLA-associated TCR beta chains showed more clonal expansion and lower generation probabilities than non-associated chains that were equally common. A later genetic analysis associated a missense DCLRE1C variant with V-gene and J-gene trimming of TCR beta chains, and an independent cohort replicated the association. In a later analysis, most CMV-associated TCR beta chains were found to appear HLA-restricted, with HLA associations seemingly driven largely by CMV exposure. The 87-base-pair reads could not distinguish some IMGT-functional V segments, including TRBV6-2 and TRBV6-3, so those segments were excluded. The earlier analysis of a few hundred of the donors excluded seventeen rarely observed V segments, including chromosome 9 orphons, because counts were too low. In a later analysis, TCR association rates were found to vary across HLA loci, with the most associated TCRs seen for DRB1 alleles and the fewest for HLA-C alleles. This cohort had only TCR beta chains sequenced, and the lack of alpha or paired-chain data limited which features could be detected. Immune exposure information for the cohort was limited to CMV serostatus. A cluster of highly shared sequence variants was judged likely to represent a technical artifact of the sequencing pipeline. A further reported finding was that TCR beta sequences accurately predicted the HLA-A and HLA-B alleles for most subjects in the first cohort. Most TCR sequences were seen in very few donors, while some public TCRs were found in many individuals. In the study, approximately 160 TCR beta chains were listed as associated with cytomegalovirus. According to a later genetic analysis, donors in an Asian-associated ancestry cluster had fewer N-insertions in productive TCRs than the approximately 610-donor mean. HLA typing was unavailable for some donors at each locus, so association tests used only the typed subset. Sequencing depth was assumed to be roughly uniform across donors in the presence/absence analyses, though that assumption may not hold. Correlated functional status among segregating V segments might be attributable to linkage disequilibrium, but an unknown experimental factor could not be ruled out. In vitro tests confirmed that a few of the cytomegalovirus-associated TCR beta chains recognize cytomegalovirus antigens. Strong co-occurrence of HLA alleles, especially DR and DQ, made assigning TCR associations to individual alleles difficult. The classifier was reported to diagnose cytomegalovirus status with high specificity and sensitivity in both the original and validation cohorts. The authors suggested that the approach could potentially be extended to other disease states and immunological phenotypes.

The cohort was made up of approximately 670 healthy bone marrow donors. Cohort members were all nominally healthy when sampled, although unrecorded immune exposures were likely present. The donor was CMV seropositive and was included in the group of 250 to 350 seropositive cohort members. A peripheral blood sample was collected from each donor, and TCR beta sequencing was performed on peripheral blood mononuclear cells. The Qiagen DNeasy Blood Extraction Kit was used to extract genomic DNA from the blood cell samples. Worth noting for this clone: Its specific antigen is unknown. Per-nucleotide qualities are absent, and no much larger clonotype sits a single base away.

The V gene is TRBV14 and the J gene is TRBJ2-3; 5 matching bases give a weak D call of TRBD2. This receptor was identified in a man in his forties or fifties in good health and CMV-seropositive. Source material: PBMCs. The CDR3 amino acid sequence is: CASSQVPSHTQYF. The DNA reads as follows: TGTGCCAGCAGCCAAGTCCCTAGCCATACGCAGTATTTT.